The subject of this entry is one T cell receptor beta chain. The target antigen is unknown. The data were obtained in a study of graft-versus-host responses after intestinal transplantation. Whole-study context: Recipients got multivisceral, liver-intestinal, or isolated intestinal transplants. Uniformly, recipients were administered anti-thymocyte globulin induction with subsequent tacrolimus and steroids for around 3 years. Overall study results and limits: Patients who carried graft-donor T cell macrochimerism also had high graft-versus-host to host-versus-graft clonal ratios in their allografts. Detection of GvH clones occurred in recipient marrow, and some had their first appearance in ileum or blood.

Profiled with immunoSEQ multiplex PCR; TCRdb holds only in-frame clones, not every one. The sample lists around 84,000 clones; 80% to 85% were seen once. Germline V gene lookup returns CDR1 SGHTA and CDR2 FQGTGA. Trimming took 5 bases from V and 1 from J, leaving 11 bases between them. The CDR3 contains 15 residues. The J gene is TRBJ2-2, the V gene TRBV7-3; D is tentatively TRBD1 or TRBD2 (5 bases each). The sequencing here drew on unstimulated CD8+ T cells sorted from spleen or lymph node cells, taken before intestinal transplant. This sequence originates from a human donor who received an intestinal transplant. The CDR3 here is CASSPLGVNTGELFF. CDR3 bases: TGTGCCAGCAGCCCCCTGGGGGTGAACACCGGGGAGCTGTTTTTT.